The 15 T cell receptor beta chains below were found in one sample sequenced in a study of blood T cell repertoires in COVID-19. TCRdb's copy holds only in-frame clones and misses some; the assay was immunoSEQ multiplex PCR. The repertoire has 300,000 to 400,000 clones, more than 70% of them found once; the top ten carry 1.5% to 2%. Sequencing used peripheral blood. These receptors all stem from a woman in her 30s with COVID-19, enrolled during active disease.

The rearrangement links TRBV5-4 to TRBJ2-7, with D possibly TRBD1 on 5 matching bases. Germline loops: CDR1 SGHNT, CDR2 YYREEE (reference sequence). The CDR3 sequence is 13 residues long. Trimming removed 3 bases from V and 0 bases from J, with 7 bases in between. The CDR3 region has the DNA TGTGCCAGCAGCTGGGGCGGCTCCTACGAGCAGTACGTC. It codes for CASSWGGSYEQYV.

This rearrangement joins TRBV27 to TRBJ1-4; D may be TRBD1 (5 bases). V lost 4 bases, J lost 5 bases, and 11 bases lay in between. This CDR3 region has 14 residues. Germline V gene data show CDR1 as MNHEY and CDR2 as SMNVEV (reference sequence). The CDR3 protein is CASSSGEDNEKLFF. The CDR3 region has the DNA TGTGCCAGCAGTTCGGGGGAGGACAATGAAAAACTGTTTTTT.

The V call is TRBV19, the J call TRBJ2-7, with a tentative D call TRBD2 (5 bases). Between the trimmed V and J ends, which lost 0 bases and 0 bases, there was a span of 9 bases. Germline V gene lookup returns CDR1 LNHDA and CDR2 SQIVND (reference sequence). The CDR3 length is 15 residues. Written as DNA, the CDR3 is TGTGCCAGTAGTATAGATGAGCGGAGCTCCTACGAGCAGTACTTC. This codes for CASSIDERSSYEQYF.

The genes are TRBV6-5 and TRBJ2-5; TRBD1 aligns across 8 bases. Germline CDR1 and CDR2: MNHEY and SVGAGI. The CDR3 runs to 14 residues. With V trimmed by 8 bases and J by 7 bases, 12 bases remained unmatched. The CDR3 nucleotides are TGTGCCAGCGCCTGGACAGGGCGGGTAGGGACCCAGTACTTC. Translating gives CASAWTGRVGTQYF.

The chain combines TRBV5-4 with TRBJ2-5; a weak D match, TRBD1 (5 bases). CDR1 and CDR2 from the germline V gene are SGHNT and YYREEE (reference sequence). This CDR3 comprises 15 residues. V dropped 7 bases and J dropped 1 base, with 17 bases sitting between them. The CDR3 loop reads CASGTRAGFQETQYF. CDR3 DNA sequence: TGTGCCAGCGGAACTCGAGCAGGGTTCCAAGAGACCCAGTACTTC.

To note about this clone: This sample includes further DNA sequences coding for the same CDR3. This chain uses TRBV9 with TRBJ2-2; D call uncertain. Trimming took 4 bases from V and 0 from J, leaving 4 bases between them. The CDR3 has 13 amino acids. Per the germline V gene, CDR1 is SGDLS and CDR2 is YYNGEE. The DNA of the CDR3 is TGTGCCAGCAGCCCTTCGAACACCGGGGAGCTGTTTTTT. It yields the protein CASSPSNTGELFF.

V and J are TRBV7-2 and TRBJ2-5, with a possible D match to TRBD1 (8 bases). The CDR3 contains 19 residues. Germline CDR1 is SGHTA and CDR2 is FQGNSA. Trimming pared 5 bases from V and 5 bases from J, leaving 30 bases between. CDR3 protein: CASSLLNSYRGGDRETQYF. CDR3 DNA sequence: TGTGCCAGCAGCCTGCTTAATTCCTACAGGGGGGGGGACCGGGAGACCCAGTACTTC.

The J gene is TRBJ2-3, the V gene TRBV5-1; a weak D match, TRBD2 (5 bases). In germline, CDR1 is SGHRS, CDR2 YFSETQ. V was pared by 0 bases and J by 8 bases, with 22 bases between. CDR3 size: 17 residues. CDR3 in DNA: TGCGCCAGCAGCTTGGCTGTTGGAGGTGGAGGTGCGGCTACGCAGTATTTT. Translation: CASSLAVGGGGAATQYF.

V usage is TRBV5-4 and J usage is TRBJ2-7; 12 positions match TRBD1. J was trimmed by 6 bases and V by 0 bases; bases with no gene match: 4. Germline V gene lookup returns CDR1 SGHNT and CDR2 YYREEE (reference sequence). This CDR3 comprises 15 residues. CDR3 region: CASSLVGQGASEQYF. The CDR3 coding sequence is TGTGCCAGCAGCTTGGTGGGACAGGGGGCATCCGAGCAGTACTTC. Variable domain in full (rest from reference TRBV5-4 and TRBJ2-7): ETGVTQSPTHLIKTRGQQVTLRCSSQSGHNTVSWYQQALGQGPQFIFQYYREEENGRGNFPPRFSGLQFPNYSSELNVNALELDDSALYLCASSLVGQGASEQYFGPGTRLTVT.

This clone was observed a handful of times. V is TRBV14 and J is TRBJ1-6; perhaps TRBD1 as D (5 bases). This CDR3 is 15 amino acids long. Germline V gives CDR1 SGHDN, CDR2 FVKESK. Trimming removed 0 bases at V and 7 bases at J, with 10 bases between. CDR3 amino acids: CASSQETAGNSPLHF. The CDR3 DNA follows: TGTGCCAGCAGCCAAGAGACAGCAGGAAATTCACCCCTCCACTTT.

The chain uses TRBV7-3 and TRBJ2-3; D gene uncertain. CDR1 is SGHTA, CDR2 FQGTGA, per germline. The CDR3 is 12 amino acids. Trimming pared 1 base from V and 8 bases from J, leaving 7 bases between. The CDR3 loop is CASSLNTGTQYF. The CDR3 bases are TGTGCCAGCAGCTTAAATACCGGTACGCAGTATTTT.

This clone was recorded once. As DNA, the CDR3 is TGTGCCAGCAGCCACCACCGGGAAAACTATGGCTACACCTTC. It codes for CASSHHRENYGYTF. This chain uses TRBV3-1 (or the pseudogene TRBV3-2) with TRBJ1-2; D gene unclear. CDR3 length: 14 amino acids. The germline V gene encodes CDR1 LGHDT and CDR2 YNNKEL (reference sequence). V was pared by 3 bases and J by 2 bases, with 10 bases between.

V gene TRBV3-1 (or the pseudogene TRBV3-2) combines with J gene TRBJ1-1, with D tentatively TRBD1 (5 bases). CDR1 is LGHDT, CDR2 YNNKEL, per germline (reference sequence). The germline V and J ends were trimmed by 4 bases and 10 bases, with 16 bases remaining between them. This CDR3 has 13 residues. CDR3 region: CASSPGERGSAFF. CDR3 in DNA: TGTGCCAGCAGCCCTGGAGAAAGGGGATCAGCTTTCTTT.

V gene TRBV11-2 combines with J gene TRBJ2-7; D possibly corresponds to TRBD2 (6 bases). Germline V gene lookup returns CDR1 SGHAT and CDR2 FQNNGV. Trimming cost V 1 base and J 6 bases, with 10 bases left between them. The CDR3 length is 13 residues. The CDR3 nucleotides are TGTGCCAGCAGCTTAGCCCCGGGAGTCGAGCAGTACGTC. It encodes CASSLAPGVEQYV.

The J gene is TRBJ2-1, the V gene TRBV28, with 7 bases fitting TRBD2. CDR3 length: 16 amino acids. Germline CDR1 MDHEN, CDR2 SYDVKM. V dropped 5 bases and J dropped 9; count of bases not matched to a gene: 16. CDR3 coding DNA: TGTGCCAGCAGTGCCCGGGACTACCAGAGGCGCTCTGAGCAGTTCTTC. Protein: CASSARDYQRRSEQFF.